The entry that follows covers one TCR beta chain sequence. Its antigen is not yet known. The record has no base qualities; no much larger clone is one base away. This sample was included in a study of T cells in Graves' hyperthyroidism and ophthalmopathy (dated by TCRdb to between 2018 and 2021). About the investigation overall: To identify TCR V-J signatures that set the groups apart, the researchers used a discovery cohort of 100 or so patients, made up of 43 with Graves' ophthalmopathy and 57 with stable Graves' hyperthyroidism. The study also compared thyroid tissue and blood T-cell repertoires from over 5 Graves' hyperthyroidism patients. TCR Vbeta CDR3 sequencing of some 140 peripheral blood samples (roughly 43 ophthalmopathy, roughly 74 hyperthyroidism and approximately 17 progressor patients) is reported in the paper. After sampling, hyperthyroidism patients received methimazole starting at 30 mg daily, and ophthalmopathy patients received high-dose intravenous methylprednisolone. For training and testing, the roughly 93 patients in the discovery cohort were randomly divided in a 7:3 ratio. Whether ophthalmopathy could be predicted prospectively was tested in an independent validation cohort made up of 18 hyperthyroidism patients plus 17 patients who later progressed to ophthalmopathy. Paper-wide results and their limitations: During validation, the model predicted progression to ophthalmopathy a median of around 7 months ahead of onset, with just under 71% sensitivity and almost 75% specificity. Most expanded thyroid clonotypes (frequency above 0.001) were also detected in blood, a finding suggesting that blood repertoires may reflect thyroid immune responses. A 13 V-J signature model separated ophthalmopathy from stable hyperthyroidism, with 87.88% sensitivity and roughly 81% specificity in cross-validation and 80%/75% in testing. Sample size was not statistically predetermined, and investigators were not blinded to group allocation.

The germline V gene yields SNHLY for CDR1 and FYNNEI for CDR2. Inclusive of the bounding cysteine and phenylalanine, the CDR3 is 13 residues long. CDR3 DNA is the only sequence kept; it has 39 bases, read in frame from the first base. Trimming at the junction amounts to 3 bases on V and 7 bases on J, and the germline ends lie 10 bases apart. Stable Graves' hyperthyroidism was defined as the absence of progression to ophthalmopathy over 18 months of follow-up. Hyperthyroidism patients were aged 18 to 65 years and newly diagnosed, with disease duration of less than 2 months. The study excluded patients with uncontrolled infections, other autoimmune diseases, pregnancy or lactation. Diagnoses relied on clinical symptoms, serum thyroxine and TRAb, thyroid ultrasound and orbital computed tomography. Total RNA was extracted using Trizol reagent, and RNA quality was assessed on an Agilent 2100 Bioanalyzer.

TCR beta CDR3 regions were amplified from RNA transcripts. The first round of RT-PCR for the TCR CDR3 was performed with the HTBI primer set and the Qiagen OneStep RT-PCR kit. A second multiplex PCR round built the libraries, followed by size selection and purification. Paired-end sequencing of the libraries was performed with 100 bp reads on an Illumina HiSeq2000. Per the source publication's procedure: Raw data were processed with SOAPnuke, discarding reads with adapters, uncalled bases, mean Phred below 15, or no exact constant-primer or identifier match. High-quality paired reads were merged with COPE v1.2.5, and unique nucleotide sequences were defined as clonotypes. MiTCR v1.1 was used to align clonotypes to the IMGT TRBV, TRBD and TRBJ reference segments. Only V-J combinations with frequency above 0.0001, covering roughly 99% of repertoires, were analysed. The TCS score was defined as F50 (clonal expansion) divided by E x V (chaos), with BLOSUM62-based TCRdist calculated between CDR3 peptides within each V-J. Welch's t-statistics and random forest reduced 450 to 600 V-J features to fewer than 15, which were used in a naive Bayes classifier (R e1071). Thyroid-blood repertoire similarity was quantified with the Morisita-Horn index. The public reads were reprocessed in TCRdb via fastp at Q25 and MiXCR, keeping in-frame beta chains. Every entry covers one CDR3 protein and lists the most common genes and DNA from its rows. These V and J calls originate from TCRdb's pipeline instead of the authors' own analysis. The sample yields about 46,000 distinct CDR3 sequences; around half were counted once. The ten largest clones capture 32% of the sample.

The chain was built from TRBV2 and TRBJ1-5; TRBD1 could be the D gene, as 5 bases match. Sequencing used peripheral blood or thyroid tissue (not recorded which). The TCR sequence derives from a woman aged 50 to 60 with Graves' hyperthyroidism. The CDR3 protein: CASSDSGGQPQHF. The DNA sequence is given as TGTGCCAGCAGTGATTCGGGGGGACAGCCCCAGCATTTT.